This T cell receptor beta chain came from a study of blood T cell repertoires in COVID-19. Germline V gene sequence: CDR1 SGDLS, CDR2 YYNGEE. The CDR3 spans 14 residues. Trimming removed 4 bases at V and 11 bases at J, with 16 bases between. Per the original methods: Amplification with reference gene primers provided the estimates of nucleated cell counts. Clones were read by immunoSEQ multiplex PCR, and TCRdb kept only the in-frame ones, dropping some. D and trimming come from the DNA, and the V and J calls and clone size come from that table. The repertoire consists of tens of thousands of clones, with 85% occurring once and the leading ten covering roughly 16%.

This clonotype originated in a human donor in a cohort sampled during active COVID-19. The sequenced sample consisted of peripheral blood. The genes are TRBV9 and TRBJ1-6; D is ambiguous. In DNA, the CDR3 is TGTGCCAGCAGCTTTCGATGGGGAGATACACCCCTCCACTTT. Amino acids: CASSFRWGDTPLHF.